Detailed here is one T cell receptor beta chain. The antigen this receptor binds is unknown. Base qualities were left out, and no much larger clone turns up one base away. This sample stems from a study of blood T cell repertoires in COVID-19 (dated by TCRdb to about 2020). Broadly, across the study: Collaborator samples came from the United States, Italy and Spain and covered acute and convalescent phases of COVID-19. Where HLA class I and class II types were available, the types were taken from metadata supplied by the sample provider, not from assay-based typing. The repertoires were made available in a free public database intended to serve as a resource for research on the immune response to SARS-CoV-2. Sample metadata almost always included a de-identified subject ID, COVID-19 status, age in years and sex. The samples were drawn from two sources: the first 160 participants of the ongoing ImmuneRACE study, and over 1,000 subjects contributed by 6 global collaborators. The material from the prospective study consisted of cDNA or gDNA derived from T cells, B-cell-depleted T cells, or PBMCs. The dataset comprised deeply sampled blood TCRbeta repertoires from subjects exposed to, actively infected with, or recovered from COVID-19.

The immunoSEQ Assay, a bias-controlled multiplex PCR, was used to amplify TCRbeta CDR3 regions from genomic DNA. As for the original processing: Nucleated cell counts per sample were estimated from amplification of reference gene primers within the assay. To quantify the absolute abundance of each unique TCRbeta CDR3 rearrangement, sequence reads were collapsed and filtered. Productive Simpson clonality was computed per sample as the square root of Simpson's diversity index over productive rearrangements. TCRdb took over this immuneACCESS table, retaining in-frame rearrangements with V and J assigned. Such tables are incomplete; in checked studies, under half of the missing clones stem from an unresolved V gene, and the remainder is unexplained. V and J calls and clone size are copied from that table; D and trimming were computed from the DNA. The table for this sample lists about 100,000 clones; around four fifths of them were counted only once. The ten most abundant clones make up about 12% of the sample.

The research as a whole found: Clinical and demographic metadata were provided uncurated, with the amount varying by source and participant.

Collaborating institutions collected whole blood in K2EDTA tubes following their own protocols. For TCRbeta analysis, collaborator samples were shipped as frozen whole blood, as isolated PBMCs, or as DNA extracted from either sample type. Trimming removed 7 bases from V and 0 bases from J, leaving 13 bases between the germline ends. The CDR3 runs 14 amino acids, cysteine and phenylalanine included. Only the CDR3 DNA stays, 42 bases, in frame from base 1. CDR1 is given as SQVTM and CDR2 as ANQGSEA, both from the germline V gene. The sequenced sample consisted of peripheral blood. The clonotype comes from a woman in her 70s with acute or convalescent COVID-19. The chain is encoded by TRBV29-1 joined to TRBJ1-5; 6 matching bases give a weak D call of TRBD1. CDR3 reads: CSAAGVNSNQPQHF. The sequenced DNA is TGCAGCGCCGCAGGGGTGAATAGCAATCAGCCCCAGCATTTT.